The 2 T cell receptor beta chains below all came from one sample that was sequenced in a study of shared clonotypes between healthy human individuals. Clones were sequenced by immunoSEQ multiplex PCR, and TCRdb holds only the in-frame ones, with some missing. The repertoire has about 2 million clones, less than 95% of them found once; the top ten carry about 1.1%. It was CD45RO-negative cells, positively selected for CCR7, that made up naive CD8 cells, with terminally differentiated effector memory CD45RA+ cells excluded. The sequenced sample consisted of naive CD8+ T cells sorted from blood. The receptors stem from a man between 18 and 29 years old in good health.

The chain carries TRBV5-5 and TRBJ1-4, with 8 positions matching TRBD1. The J segment lost 12 bases and the V segment lost 6 bases, leaving 19 bases of the junction unmatched. The CDR3 consists of 16 residues. Per germline, CDR1 SGHKS and CDR2 YYEKEE (reference sequence). This chain's CDR3 is CASNPSDRVVIGELFF. CDR3 bases: TGTGCCAGCAACCCGTCGGACAGGGTCGTCATTGGGGAACTGTTTTTT.

The chain has TRBV6-5 and TRBJ2-5; unclear D gene. The CDR3 has 14 amino acids. Trimming left V 6 bases short and J 2 bases short, with 13 bases between. The germline V gene encodes CDR1 MNHEY and CDR2 SVGAGI. In DNA, the CDR3 is TGTGCCAGCAGCCTTGGTGGAGAACAAGAGACCCAGTACTTC. Amino acids: CASSLGGEQETQYF.